This T cell receptor beta chain originates from a study of cytomegalovirus exposure and HLA in healthy donors. Study observations and caveats: The records held CMV serostatus as the only immune exposure information. Of the V segments, some could not be distinguished, including TRBV6-2 and TRBV6-3, and were excluded. Evidence from a later analysis indicated that most CMV-associated TCR beta chains looked HLA-restricted.

Both 60 Vbeta primers and 13 Jbeta primers went into the PCR. Method: immunoSEQ multiplex PCR; TCRdb's copy keeps in-frame clones and lacks some. The sample shows about 95,000 clones, roughly three quarters of them seen only once. Regarding this clone: Its specificity is unknown.

Germline CDR1 and CDR2: LNHDA and SQIVND (reference sequence). The CDR3 is 18 residues long. After removal of 4 bases from V and 0 bases from J, the junction contained 9 bases not matched to a gene. Nominally healthy donors provided the samples, though records likely missed some immune exposures. Sequencing input: PBMCs. The chain carries TRBV19 and TRBJ1-5; the match to TRBD1 covers 10 bases. The TCR originated in a woman aged 40 to 50 in good health and CMV-seronegative. Here the CDR3 reads CASSKGLGQGISNQPQHF. The CDR3 nucleotides read TGTGCCAGTAGTAAGGGCCTGGGACAGGGGATTAGCAATCAGCCCCAGCATTTT.